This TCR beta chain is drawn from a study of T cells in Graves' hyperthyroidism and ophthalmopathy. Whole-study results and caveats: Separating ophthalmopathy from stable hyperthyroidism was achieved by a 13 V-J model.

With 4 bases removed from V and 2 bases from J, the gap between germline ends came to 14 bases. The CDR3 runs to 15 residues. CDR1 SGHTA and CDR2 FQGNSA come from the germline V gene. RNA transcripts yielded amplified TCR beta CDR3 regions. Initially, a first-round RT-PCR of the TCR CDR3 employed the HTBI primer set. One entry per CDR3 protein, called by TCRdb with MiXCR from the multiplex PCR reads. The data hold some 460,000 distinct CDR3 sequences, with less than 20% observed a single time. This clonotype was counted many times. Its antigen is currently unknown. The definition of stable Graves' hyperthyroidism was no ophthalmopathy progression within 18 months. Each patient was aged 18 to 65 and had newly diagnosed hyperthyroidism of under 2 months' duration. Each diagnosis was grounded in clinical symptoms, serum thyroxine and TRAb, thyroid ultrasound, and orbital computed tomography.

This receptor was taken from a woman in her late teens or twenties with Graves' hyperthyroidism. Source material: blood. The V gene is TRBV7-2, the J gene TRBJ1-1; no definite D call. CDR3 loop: CASSSDSRPNTEAFF. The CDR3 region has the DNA TGTGCCAGCAGCTCGGATTCGCGCCCTAACACTGAAGCTTTCTTT. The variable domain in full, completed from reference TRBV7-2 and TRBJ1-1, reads GAGVSQSPSNKVTEKGKDVELRCDPISGHTALYWYRQSLGQGLEFLIYFQGNSAPDKSGLPSDRFSAERTGGSVSTLTIQRTQQEDSAVYLCASSSDSRPNTEAFFGQGTRLTVV.